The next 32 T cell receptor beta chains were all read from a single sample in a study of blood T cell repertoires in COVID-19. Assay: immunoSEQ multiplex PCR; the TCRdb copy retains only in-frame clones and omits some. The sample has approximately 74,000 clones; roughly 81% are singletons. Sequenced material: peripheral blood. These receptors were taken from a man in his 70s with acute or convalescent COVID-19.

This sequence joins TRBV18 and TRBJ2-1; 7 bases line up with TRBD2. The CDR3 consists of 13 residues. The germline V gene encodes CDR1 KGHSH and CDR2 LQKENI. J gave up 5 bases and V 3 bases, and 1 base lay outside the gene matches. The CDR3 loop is CASSPGLNNEQFF. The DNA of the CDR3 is TGTGCCAGCTCACCGGGACTAAACAATGAGCAGTTCTTC.

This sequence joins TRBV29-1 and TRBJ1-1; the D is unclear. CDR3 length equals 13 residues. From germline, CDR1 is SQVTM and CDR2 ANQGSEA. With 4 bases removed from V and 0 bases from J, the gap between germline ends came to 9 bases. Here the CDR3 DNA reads TGCAGCGTTGGGTTTGGGCTGAACACTGAAGCTTTCTTT. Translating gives CSVGFGLNTEAFF.

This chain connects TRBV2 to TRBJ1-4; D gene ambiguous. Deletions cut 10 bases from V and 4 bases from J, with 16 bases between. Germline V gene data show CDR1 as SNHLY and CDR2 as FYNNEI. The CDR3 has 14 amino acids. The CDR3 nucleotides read TGTGCCACCCGCACCGGGATTAATAATGAAAAACTGTTTTTT. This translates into CATRTGINNEKLFF.

This CDR3 is CASSLSRDTQYF. In DNA form, the CDR3 reads TGTGCCAGCAGCCTATCCCGGGATACGCAGTATTTT. The chain joins TRBV12-3 or TRBV12-4 to TRBJ2-3; no definite D call. This CDR3 comprises 12 residues. V was pared by 6 bases and J by 6 bases, with 10 bases between.

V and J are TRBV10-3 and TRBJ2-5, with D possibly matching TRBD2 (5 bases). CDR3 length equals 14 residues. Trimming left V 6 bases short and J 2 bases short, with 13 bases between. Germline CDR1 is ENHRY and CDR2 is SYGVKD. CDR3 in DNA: TGTGCCATCAGATCTAGCCGAGGGCAAGAGACCCAGTACTTC. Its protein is CAIRSSRGQETQYF.

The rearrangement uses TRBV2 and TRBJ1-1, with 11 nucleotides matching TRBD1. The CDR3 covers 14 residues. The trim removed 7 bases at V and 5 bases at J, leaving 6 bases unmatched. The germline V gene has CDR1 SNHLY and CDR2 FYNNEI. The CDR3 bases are TGTGCCAGCAACCGGGACAGGGGGAGTACTGAAGCTTTCTTT. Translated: CASNRDRGSTEAFF.

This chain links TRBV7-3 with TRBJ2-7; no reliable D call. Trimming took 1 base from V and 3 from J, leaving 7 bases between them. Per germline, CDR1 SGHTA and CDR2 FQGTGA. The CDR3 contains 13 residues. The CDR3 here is CASSLKAGYEQYF. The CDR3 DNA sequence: TGTGCCAGCAGCTTAAAAGCAGGCTACGAGCAGTACTTC. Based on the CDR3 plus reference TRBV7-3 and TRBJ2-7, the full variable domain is GAGVSQTPSNKVTEKGKYVELRCDPISGHTALYWYRQSLGQGPEFLIYFQGTGAADDSGLPNDRFFAVRPEGSVSTLKIQRTERGDSAVYLCASSLKAGYEQYFGPGTRLTVT.

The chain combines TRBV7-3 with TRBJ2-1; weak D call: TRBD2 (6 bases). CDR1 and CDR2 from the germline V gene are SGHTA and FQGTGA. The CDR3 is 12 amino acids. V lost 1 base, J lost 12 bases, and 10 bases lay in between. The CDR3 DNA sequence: TGTGCCAGCAGCTTAAATCGGGGGTCGCAGTTCTTC. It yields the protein CASSLNRGSQFF. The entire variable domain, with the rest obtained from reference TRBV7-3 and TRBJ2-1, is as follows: GAGVSQTPSNKVTEKGKYVELRCDPISGHTALYWYRQSLGQGPEFLIYFQGTGAADDSGLPNDRFFAVRPEGSVSTLKIQRTERGDSAVYLCASSLNRGSQFFGPGTRLTVL.

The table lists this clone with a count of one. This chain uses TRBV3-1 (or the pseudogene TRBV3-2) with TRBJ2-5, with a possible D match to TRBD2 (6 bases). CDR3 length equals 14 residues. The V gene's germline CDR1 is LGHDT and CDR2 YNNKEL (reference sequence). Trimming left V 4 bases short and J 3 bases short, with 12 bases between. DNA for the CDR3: TGTGCCAGCAGCCTGAGGCGGGGCAAAGAGACCCAGTACTTC. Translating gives CASSLRRGKETQYF.

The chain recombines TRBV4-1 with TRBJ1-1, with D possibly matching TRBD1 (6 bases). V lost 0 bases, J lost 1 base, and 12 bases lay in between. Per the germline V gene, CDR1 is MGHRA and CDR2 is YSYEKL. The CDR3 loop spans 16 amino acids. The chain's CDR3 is CASSQDGQGKNTEAFF. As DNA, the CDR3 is TGCGCCAGCAGCCAAGATGGGCAGGGGAAGAACACTGAAGCTTTCTTT.

Here the CDR3 reads CASRPLNGQNYGYTF. The CDR3 nucleotides read TGTGCCAGCAGACCCCTCAACGGACAGAACTATGGCTACACCTTC. The chain uses TRBV27 and TRBJ1-2, with D tentatively TRBD1 (6 bases). This CDR3 region has 15 residues. Germline V CDR1 and CDR2: MNHEY, SMNVEV (reference sequence). V dropped 6 bases and J dropped 2 bases, with 16 bases sitting between them.

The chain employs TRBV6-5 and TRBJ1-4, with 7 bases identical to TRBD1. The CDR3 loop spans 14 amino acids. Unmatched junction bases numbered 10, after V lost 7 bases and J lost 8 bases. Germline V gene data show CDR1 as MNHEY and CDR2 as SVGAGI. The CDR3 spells CASIPGTVGEKLFF. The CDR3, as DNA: TGTGCCAGCATCCCGGGGACAGTCGGAGAAAAACTGTTTTTT.

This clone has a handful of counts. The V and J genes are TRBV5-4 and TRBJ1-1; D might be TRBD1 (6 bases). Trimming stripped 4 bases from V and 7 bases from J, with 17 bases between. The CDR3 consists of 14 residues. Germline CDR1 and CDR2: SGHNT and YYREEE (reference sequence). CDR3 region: CASSPGWGQVEAFF. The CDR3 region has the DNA TGTGCCAGCAGCCCCGGTTGGGGGCAGGTTGAAGCTTTCTTT. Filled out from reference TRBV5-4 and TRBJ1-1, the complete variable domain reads ETGVTQSPTHLIKTRGQQVTLRCSSQSGHNTVSWYQQALGQGPQFIFQYYREEENGRGNFPPRFSGLQFPNYSSELNVNALELDDSALYLCASSPGWGQVEAFFGQGTRLTVV.

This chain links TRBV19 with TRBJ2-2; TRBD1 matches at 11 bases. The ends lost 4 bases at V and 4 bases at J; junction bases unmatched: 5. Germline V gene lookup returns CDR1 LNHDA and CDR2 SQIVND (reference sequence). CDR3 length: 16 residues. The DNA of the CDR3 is TGTGCCAGTAGTAGGTCCGGGACAGGGGGCACCGGGGAGCTGTTTTTT. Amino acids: CASSRSGTGGTGELFF.

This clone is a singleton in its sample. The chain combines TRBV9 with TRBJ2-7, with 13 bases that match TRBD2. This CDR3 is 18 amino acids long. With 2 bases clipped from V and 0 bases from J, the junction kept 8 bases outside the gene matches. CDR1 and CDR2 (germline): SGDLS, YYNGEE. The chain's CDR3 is CASSVGLAGESISYEQYF. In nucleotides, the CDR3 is TGTGCCAGCAGCGTTGGACTAGCGGGAGAATCAATCTCCTACGAGCAGTACTTC.

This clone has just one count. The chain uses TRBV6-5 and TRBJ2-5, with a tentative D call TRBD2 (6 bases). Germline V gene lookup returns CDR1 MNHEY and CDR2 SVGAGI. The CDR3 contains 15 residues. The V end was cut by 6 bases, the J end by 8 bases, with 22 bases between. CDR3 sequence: CASSAKDLGGKTQYF. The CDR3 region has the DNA TGTGCCAGCAGCGCCAAAGACTTGGGGGGAAAAACCCAGTACTTC.

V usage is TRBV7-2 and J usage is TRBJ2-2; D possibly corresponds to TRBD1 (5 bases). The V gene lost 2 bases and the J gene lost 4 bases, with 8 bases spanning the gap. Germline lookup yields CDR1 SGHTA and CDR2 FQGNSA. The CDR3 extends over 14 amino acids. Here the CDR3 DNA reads TGTGCCAGCAGCTTATTGGACACCACCGGGGAGCTGTTTTTT. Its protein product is CASSLLDTTGELFF.

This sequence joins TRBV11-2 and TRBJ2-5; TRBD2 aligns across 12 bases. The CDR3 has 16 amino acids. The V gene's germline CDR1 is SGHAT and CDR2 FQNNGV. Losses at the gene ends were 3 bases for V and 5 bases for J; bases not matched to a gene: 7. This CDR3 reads CASSLTSGSAMETQYF. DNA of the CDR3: TGTGCCAGCAGCTTGACTAGCGGGAGTGCAATGGAGACCCAGTACTTC.

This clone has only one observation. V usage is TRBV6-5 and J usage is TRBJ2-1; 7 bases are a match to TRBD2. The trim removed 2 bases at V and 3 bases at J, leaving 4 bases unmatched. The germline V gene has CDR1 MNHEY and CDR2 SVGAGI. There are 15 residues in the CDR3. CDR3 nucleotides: TGTGCCAGCAGTTACGTGGGGGGGAGCTACAATGAGCAGTTCTTC. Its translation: CASSYVGGSYNEQFF.

CDR3 sequence: CASSGTGRVYGYTF. In DNA form, the CDR3 reads TGTGCCAGCAGTGGGACAGGGCGAGTCTATGGCTACACCTTC. The gene calls are TRBV6-6 and TRBJ1-2; 9 bases align to TRBD1. V was pared by 5 bases and J by 4 bases, with 5 bases of the junction left unmatched. The CDR3 length is 14 residues. The V gene's germline CDR1 is MNHNY and CDR2 SVGAGI (reference sequence).

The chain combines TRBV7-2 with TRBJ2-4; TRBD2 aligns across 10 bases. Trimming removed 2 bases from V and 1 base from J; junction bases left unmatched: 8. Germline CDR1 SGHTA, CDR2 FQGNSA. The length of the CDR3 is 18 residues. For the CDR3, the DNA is TGTGCCAGCAGCTTATATCTAGCGGGGGCTGGGGCCAAAAACATTCAGTACTTC. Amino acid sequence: CASSLYLAGAGAKNIQYF.

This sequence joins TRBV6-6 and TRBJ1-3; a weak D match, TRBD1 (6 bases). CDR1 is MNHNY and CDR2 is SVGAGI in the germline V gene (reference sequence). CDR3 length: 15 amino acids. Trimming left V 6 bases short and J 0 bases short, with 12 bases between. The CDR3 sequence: CASSSTGNSGNTIYF. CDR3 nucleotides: TGTGCCAGCAGCTCCACAGGGAACTCTGGAAACACCATATATTTT.

CDR3: CASSVDGAANYGYTF. DNA of the CDR3: TGTGCCAGCAGCGTAGATGGGGCCGCTAACTATGGCTACACCTTC. The chain carries TRBV7-9 and TRBJ1-2, with D possibly TRBD1 on 5 matching bases. Per germline, CDR1 SEHNR and CDR2 FQNEAQ (reference sequence). The CDR3 is 15 amino acids. Between the trimmed V and J ends, which lost 5 bases and 0 bases, there was a span of 13 bases.

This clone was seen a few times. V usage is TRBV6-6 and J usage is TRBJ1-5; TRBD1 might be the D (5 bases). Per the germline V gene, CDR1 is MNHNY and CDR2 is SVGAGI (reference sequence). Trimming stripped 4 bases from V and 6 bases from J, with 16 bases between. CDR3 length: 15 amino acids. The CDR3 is CASSSDNSGVQPQHF. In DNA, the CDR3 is TGTGCCAGCAGTTCGGACAATAGTGGGGTTCAGCCCCAGCATTTT.

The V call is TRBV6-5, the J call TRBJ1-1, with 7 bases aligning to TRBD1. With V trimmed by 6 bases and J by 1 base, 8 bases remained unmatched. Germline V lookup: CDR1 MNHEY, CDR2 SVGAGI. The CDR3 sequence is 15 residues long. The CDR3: CASRREGATNTEAFF. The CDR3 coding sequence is TGTGCCAGCAGGCGGGAGGGGGCGACGAACACTGAAGCTTTCTTT.

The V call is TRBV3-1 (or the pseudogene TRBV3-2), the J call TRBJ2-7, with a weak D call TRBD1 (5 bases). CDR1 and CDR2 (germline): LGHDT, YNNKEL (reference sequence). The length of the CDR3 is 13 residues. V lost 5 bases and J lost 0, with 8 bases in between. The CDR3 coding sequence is TGTGCCAGCAGCAGACAGTCCTCCTACGAGCAGTACTTC. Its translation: CASSRQSSYEQYF.

The CDR3: CASSQSLTGPYGYTF. The CDR3 nucleotides read TGTGCCAGCAGCCAATCTTTGACAGGGCCCTATGGCTACACCTTC. J is TRBJ1-2 and V is TRBV3-1 (or the pseudogene TRBV3-2), with 7 bases lining up with TRBD1. The V segment lost 2 bases and the J segment 4 bases; nucleotides outside the gene matches: 7. Germline-derived CDR1 and CDR2 are LGHDT and YNNKEL (reference sequence). This CDR3 has 15 amino acids.

This chain's CDR3 is CASSLGGRGETQYF. For the CDR3, the DNA is TGTGCCAGCAGCTTAGGAGGTAGAGGGGAGACCCAGTACTTC. The chain uses TRBV7-8 and TRBJ2-5, with D tentatively TRBD2 (5 bases). Trimming left V 1 base short and J 5 bases short, with 11 bases between. The CDR3 is made up of 14 amino acids. Germline CDR1 is SGHVS and CDR2 is FQNEAQ.

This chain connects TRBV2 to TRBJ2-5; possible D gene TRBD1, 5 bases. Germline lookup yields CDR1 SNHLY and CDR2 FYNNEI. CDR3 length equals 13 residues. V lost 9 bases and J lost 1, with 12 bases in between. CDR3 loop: CASGTGPQETQYF. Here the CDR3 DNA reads TGTGCCAGTGGCACAGGCCCCCAAGAGACCCAGTACTTC.

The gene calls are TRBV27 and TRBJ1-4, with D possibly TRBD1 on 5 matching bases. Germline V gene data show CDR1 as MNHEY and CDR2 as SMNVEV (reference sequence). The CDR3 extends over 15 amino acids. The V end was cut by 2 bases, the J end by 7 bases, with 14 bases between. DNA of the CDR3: TGTGCCAGCAGTTTACGAGGCAGGGTGGGTGAAAAACTGTTTTTT. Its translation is CASSLRGRVGEKLFF.

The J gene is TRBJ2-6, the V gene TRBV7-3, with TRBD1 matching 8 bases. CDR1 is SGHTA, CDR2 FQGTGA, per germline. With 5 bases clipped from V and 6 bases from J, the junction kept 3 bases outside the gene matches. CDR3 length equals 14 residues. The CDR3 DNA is TGTGCCAGCAGCACGGGACAGGTGGCCAACGTCCTGACTTTC. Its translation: CASSTGQVANVLTF.

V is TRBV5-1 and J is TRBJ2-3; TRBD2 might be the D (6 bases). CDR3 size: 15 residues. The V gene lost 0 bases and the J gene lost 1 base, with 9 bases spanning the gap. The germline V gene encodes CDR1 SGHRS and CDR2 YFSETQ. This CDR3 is CASSLGLGGTDTQYF. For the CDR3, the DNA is TGCGCCAGCAGCTTGGGACTAGGTGGCACAGATACGCAGTATTTT.